This TCR beta chain stems from a study of cytomegalovirus exposure and HLA in healthy donors. Study-wide results and limits: Rarity held for most TCR sequences, but there were some public TCRs that occurred in many donors. Later analysis suggested most CMV-associated TCR beta chains were HLA-restricted.

Details on this clone: Its antigen is currently unknown.

Unmatched junction bases numbered 6, after V lost 2 bases and J lost 7 bases. The CDR3 is made up of 16 amino acids. Germline V gene sequence: CDR1 MGHRA, CDR2 YSYEKL. PCR employed 60 Vbeta and 13 Jbeta primers. Using immunoSEQ multiplex PCR, the repertoire was profiled, and TCRdb retains in-frame clones only, with some absent. The sample lists about 130,000 clones; 65% to 90% were seen once. This TCR was recovered from a man aged 50-60 years in good health and CMV-seronegative. The gene calls are TRBV4-1 and TRBJ2-1, with 12 bases aligning to TRBD1. Sequencing was performed on PBMCs. The CDR3 DNA reads as TGCGCCAGCAGCCAAAGCCGGGACAGGGGGCAAAATGAGCAGTTCTTC. Translation gives CASSQSRDRGQNEQFF.